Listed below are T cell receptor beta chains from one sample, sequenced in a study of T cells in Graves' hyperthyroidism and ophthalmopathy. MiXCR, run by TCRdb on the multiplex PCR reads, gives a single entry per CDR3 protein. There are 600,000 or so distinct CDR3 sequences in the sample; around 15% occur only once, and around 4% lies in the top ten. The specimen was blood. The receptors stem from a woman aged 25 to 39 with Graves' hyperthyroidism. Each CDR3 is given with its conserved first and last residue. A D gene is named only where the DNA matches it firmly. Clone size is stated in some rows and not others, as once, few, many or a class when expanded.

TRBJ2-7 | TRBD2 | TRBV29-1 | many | CSVEDGTSGRAREQYF | TGCAGCGTTGAAGACGGGACTAGCGGGAGGGCCCGCGAGCAGTACTTC
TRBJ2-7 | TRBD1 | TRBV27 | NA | CASSHRGHEQYF | TGTGCCAGCAGTCACAGGGGCCACGAGCAGTACTTC
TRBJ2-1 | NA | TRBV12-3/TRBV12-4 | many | CASSLKEDYEQFF | TGTGCCAGCAGCCTAAAAGAAGATTATGAGCAGTTCTTC
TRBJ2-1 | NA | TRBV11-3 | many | CASSLPGSLQFF | TGTGCCAGCAGCTTACCGGGCAGCTTACAGTTCTTC
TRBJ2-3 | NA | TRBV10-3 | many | CALRPQGADTQYF | TGTGCCTTACGGCCCCAAGGGGCAGATACGCAGTATTTT
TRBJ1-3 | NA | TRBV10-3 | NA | CAINSPGTGNTIYF | TGTGCCATCAACAGTCCAGGGACTGGAAACACCATATATTTT
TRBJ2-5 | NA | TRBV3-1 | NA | CASSSGAEETQYF | TGTGCCAGCAGCTCCGGGGCAGAAGAGACCCAGTACTTC
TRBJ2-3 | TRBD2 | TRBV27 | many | CASSLIPSGGSTDTQYF | TGTGCCAGCAGTTTAATTCCTAGCGGGGGGAGCACAGATACGCAGTATTTT
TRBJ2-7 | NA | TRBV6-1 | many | CASSVQRSYEQYF | TGTGCCAGCAGTGTCCAGCGATCCTACGAGCAGTACTTC
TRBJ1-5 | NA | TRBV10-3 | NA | CAISDPGLNQPQHF | TGTGCCATCAGTGACCCGGGCCTCAATCAGCCCCAGCATTTT
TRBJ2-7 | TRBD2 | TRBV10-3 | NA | CAISVGLAGATPYEQYF | TGTGCCATCAGTGTCGGTTTAGCGGGAGCAACACCCTACGAGCAGTACTTC
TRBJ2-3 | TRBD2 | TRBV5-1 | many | CASSLAGGKDTQYF | TGCGCCAGCAGCTTGGCGGGAGGTAAAGATACGCAGTATTTT
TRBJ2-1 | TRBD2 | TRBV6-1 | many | CASASGRALHSNKWWNNEQFF | TGTGCCAGCGCTAGCGGGAGGGCCCTGCATTCAAATAAGTGGTGGAACAATGAGCAGTTCTTC
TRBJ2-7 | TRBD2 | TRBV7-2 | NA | CASSSRLTSAEEQYF | TGTGCCAGCAGCTCCCGACTGACTAGCGCGGAGGAGCAGTACTTC
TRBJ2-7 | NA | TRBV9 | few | CASSVAGTAAYEQYF | TGTGCCAGCAGCGTCGCCGGGACTGCAGCCTACGAGCAGTACTTC
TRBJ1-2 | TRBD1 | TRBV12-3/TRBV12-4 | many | CASSFLDRGRGYTF | TGTGCCAGCAGTTTCCTGGACAGGGGTAGGGGCTACACCTTC
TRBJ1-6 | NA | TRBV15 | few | CATLGENSPLHF | TGTGCCACCCTCGGGGAGAATTCACCCCTCCACTTT
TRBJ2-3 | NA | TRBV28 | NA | CASSALTSQSTDTQYF | TGTGCCAGCAGCGCCCTTACCAGTCAGAGCACAGATACGCAGTATTTT
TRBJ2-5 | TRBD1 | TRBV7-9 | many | CASSLVRTGGQETQYF | TGTGCCAGCAGCTTAGTGAGGACAGGGGGCCAAGAGACCCAGTACTTC
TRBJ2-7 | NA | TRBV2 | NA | CASSFPRGYEQYF | TGTGCCAGCAGTTTCCCCCGGGGATACGAGCAGTACTTC
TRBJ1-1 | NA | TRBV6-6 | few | CASSYSKRKGYTEAFF | TGTGCCAGCAGTTACTCGAAAAGAAAGGGGTACACTGAAGCTTTCTTT
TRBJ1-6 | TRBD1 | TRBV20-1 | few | CSASSGGHSPLHF | TGCAGTGCTAGCTCAGGGGGGCATTCACCCCTCCACTTT
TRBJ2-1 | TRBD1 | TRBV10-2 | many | CASSDPGTQGSEQFF | TGCGCCAGCAGCGACCCGGGCACACAGGGGTCTGAGCAGTTCTTC
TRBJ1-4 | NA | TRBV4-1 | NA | CASSQDPAGVREKLFF | TGTGCCAGCAGCCAAGATCCTGCGGGCGTGCGAGAAAAACTGTTTTTT
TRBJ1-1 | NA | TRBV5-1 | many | CASSWGDSDTEAFF | TGCGCCAGCAGCTGGGGGGACTCGGACACTGAAGCTTTCTTT
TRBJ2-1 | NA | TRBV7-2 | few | CASSFASIIREQFF | TGTGCCAGCAGCTTCGCTAGCATTATTAGGGAGCAGTTCTTC
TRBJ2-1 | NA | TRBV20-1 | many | CSASPPEGYNEQFF | TGCAGTGCTAGTCCCCCGGAGGGCTACAATGAGCAGTTCTTC
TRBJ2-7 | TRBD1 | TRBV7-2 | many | CASSPNNRGYEQYF | TGTGCCAGCAGCCCCAACAACAGGGGCTACGAGCAGTACTTC
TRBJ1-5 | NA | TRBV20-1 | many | CSARGGNQPQHF | TGCAGTGCTAGGGGCGGAAATCAGCCCCAGCATTTT
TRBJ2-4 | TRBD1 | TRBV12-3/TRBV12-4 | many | CASRDQQGKLAKNIQYF | TGTGCCAGCAGAGACCAACAGGGGAAACTAGCCAAAAACATTCAGTACTTC
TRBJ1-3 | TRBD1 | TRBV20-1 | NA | CSARDLETGEAGNTIYF | TGCAGTGCTAGAGATCTGGAGACAGGGGAGGCTGGAAACACCATATATTTT
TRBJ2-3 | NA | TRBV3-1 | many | CASSQGAWQSTDTQYF | TGTGCCAGCAGCCAAGGGGCTTGGCAGAGCACAGATACGCAGTATTTT
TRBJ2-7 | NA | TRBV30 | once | CAWREPPQYEQYF | TGTGCCTGGAGGGAGCCACCGCAGTACGAGCAGTACTTC
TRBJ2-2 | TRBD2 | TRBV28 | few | CTSIGLAEITGELFF | TGTACCAGCATAGGACTAGCGGAAATCACCGGGGAGCTGTTTTTT
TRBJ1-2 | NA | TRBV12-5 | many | CASGLLQGLESYTF | TGTGCTAGTGGTTTGCTCCAGGGGCTGGAGAGCTACACCTTC
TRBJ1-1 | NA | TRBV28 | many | CASSFLGEPAEAFF | TGTGCCAGCAGTTTCTTAGGGGAGCCGGCTGAAGCTTTCTTT
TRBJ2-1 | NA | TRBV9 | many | CASSVGTYNEQFF | TGTGCCAGCAGCGTCGGGACCTACAATGAGCAGTTCTTC
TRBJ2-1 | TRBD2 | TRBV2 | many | CASRPGTTASANEQFF | TGTGCCAGCAGGCCCGGGACTACAGCATCTGCAAATGAGCAGTTCTTC
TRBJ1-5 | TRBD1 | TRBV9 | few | CASNPTGGRNQPQHF | TGTGCCAGCAATCCGACAGGGGGCCGCAATCAGCCCCAGCATTTT
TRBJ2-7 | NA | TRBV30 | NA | CAWSLKGRPCEQYF | TGTGCCTGGAGTTTAAAGGGGCGGCCCTGCGAGCAGTACTTC
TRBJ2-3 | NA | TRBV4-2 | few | CASSQVLITDTQYF | TGTGCCAGCAGCCAAGTCCTTATCACAGATACGCAGTATTTT
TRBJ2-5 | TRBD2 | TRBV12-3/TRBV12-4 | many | CASRSGRSGETQYF | TGTGCCAGCAGAAGCGGGAGATCAGGGGAGACCCAGTACTTC
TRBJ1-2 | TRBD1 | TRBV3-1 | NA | CASKKRTGGGYTF | TGTGCCAGCAAAAAACGGACAGGGGGTGGCTACACCTTC
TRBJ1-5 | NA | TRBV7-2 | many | CASSSRKIGNQPQHF | TGTGCCAGCAGCTCCAGGAAGATCGGCAATCAGCCCCAGCATTTT
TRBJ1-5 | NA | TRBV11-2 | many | CASSSLTGVGQPQHF | TGTGCCAGCAGCTCCCTGACCGGGGTAGGGCAGCCCCAGCATTTT
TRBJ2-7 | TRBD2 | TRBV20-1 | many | CSATIAGEVHEQYF | TGCAGTGCTACAATAGCGGGAGAAGTCCACGAGCAGTACTTC
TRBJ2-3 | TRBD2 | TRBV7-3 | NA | CASSASSGSADTQYF | TGTGCCAGCAGCGCCTCTAGCGGGAGCGCGGATACGCAGTATTTT
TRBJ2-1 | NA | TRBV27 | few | CASSSTGLFYNEQFF | TGTGCCAGCAGTAGCACGGGTCTCTTTTACAATGAGCAGTTCTTC
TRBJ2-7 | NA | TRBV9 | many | CASSDGQGFYEQYF | TGTGCCAGCAGCGACGGGCAGGGGTTCTACGAGCAGTACTTC
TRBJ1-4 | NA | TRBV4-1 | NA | CASSQDLRGGHEKLFF | TGCGCCAGCAGCCAAGATCTTCGCGGGGGGCATGAAAAACTGTTTTTT
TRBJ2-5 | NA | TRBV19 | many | CASSRDRYQETQYF | TGTGCCAGTAGCCGTGACAGGTACCAAGAGACCCAGTACTTC
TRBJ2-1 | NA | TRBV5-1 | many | CASSLGGDFDEQFF | TGCGCCAGCAGCTTGGGGGGGGACTTTGATGAGCAGTTCTTC
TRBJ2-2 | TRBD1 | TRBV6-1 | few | CASRSGTAYTGELFF | TGTGCCAGCAGGTCCGGGACAGCTTACACCGGGGAGCTGTTTTTT
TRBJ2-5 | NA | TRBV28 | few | CASRPHSNQETQYF | TGTGCCAGCAGACCTCATTCTAACCAAGAGACCCAGTACTTC
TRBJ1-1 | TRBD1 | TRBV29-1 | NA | CSVEAGQVPTEAFF | TGCAGCGTTGAGGCGGGACAGGTGCCCACTGAAGCTTTCTTT
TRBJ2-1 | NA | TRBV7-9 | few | CASSSGVVGEQFF | TGTGCCAGCAGCTCGGGGGTGGTAGGTGAGCAGTTCTTC
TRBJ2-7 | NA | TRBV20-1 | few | CSASESYEQYF | TGCAGTGCTAGTGAATCCTACGAGCAGTACTTC
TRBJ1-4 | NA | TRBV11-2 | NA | CASSLGRGLRNEKLFF | TGTGCCAGCAGCTTAGGAAGAGGGTTGAGAAATGAAAAACTGTTTTTT
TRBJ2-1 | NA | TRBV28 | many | CASSLEANEQFF | TGTGCCAGCAGTTTAGAGGCAAATGAGCAGTTCTTC